The 10 T cell receptor beta chains given below trace back to one sample, sequenced in a study of cytomegalovirus exposure and HLA in healthy donors. The PCR ran on 60 Vbeta and 13 Jbeta primers. Sequenced by immunoSEQ multiplex PCR; TCRdb stores in-frame clones only, minus some. This table has fewer than 85,000 clones, approximately 80% appearing once. The source material was PBMCs. The receptors shown here come from a man aged 35-49 years in good health and CMV-seronegative.

This clone was found once. V gene TRBV5-1 combines with J gene TRBJ2-5; a weak D match, TRBD1 (5 bases). CDR1 and CDR2 (germline): SGHRS, YFSETQ. CDR3 length: 13 residues. V shed 2 bases and J shed 4 bases, with 9 bases lying between them. The CDR3, as DNA: TGCGCCAGCAGCTTCAGGGTTGGAGAGACCCAGTACTTC. It codes for CASSFRVGETQYF.

The V call is TRBV27, the J call TRBJ2-1; the D is unclear. Germline V gene data show CDR1 as MNHEY and CDR2 as SMNVEV (reference sequence). Deletions cut 2 bases from V and 5 bases from J, with 16 bases between. The CDR3 is 16 amino acids. This CDR3 is CASSLGLGQANNEQFF. DNA of the CDR3: TGTGCCAGCAGTTTAGGGTTAGGCCAGGCCAACAATGAGCAGTTCTTC.

This clone was recorded once. The genes are TRBV4-3 and TRBJ2-7, with 7 nucleotides matching TRBD1. CDR3 length: 15 residues. CDR1 is LGHNA, CDR2 YSLEER, per germline. The V and J ends lost 4 bases and 2 bases, in that order; junction bases with no gene match: 8. The CDR3 spells CASSREQGNAYEQYF. CDR3 nucleotides: TGCGCCAGCAGCCGAGAACAGGGGAATGCCTACGAGCAGTACTTC.

V is TRBV19 and J is TRBJ1-1, with unresolved D. Germline CDR1 is LNHDA and CDR2 is SQIVND (reference sequence). The CDR3 extends over 14 amino acids. The germline V and J ends were trimmed by 0 bases and 1 base, with 6 bases remaining between them. The CDR3 DNA is TGTGCCAGTAGTATAGACCCGTGGAACACTGAAGCTTTCTTT. Translation: CASSIDPWNTEAFF.

This chain links TRBV5-6 with TRBJ2-3; a possible D gene is TRBD2 (6 bases). The CDR3 spans 15 residues. Germline V gives CDR1 SGHDT, CDR2 YYEEEE. Trimming shortened V by 0 bases and J by 3 bases, and 11 bases separated the two germline ends. The chain's CDR3 is CASSLGPGETDTQYF. DNA of the CDR3: TGTGCCAGCAGCTTGGGGCCGGGGGAGACAGATACGCAGTATTTT.

A single count supports this clone. The V gene is TRBV9, the J gene TRBJ2-6; a weak D match, TRBD2 (5 bases). CDR3 length: 16 residues. Trimming took 3 bases from V and 0 from J, leaving 10 bases between them. Germline V gene data show CDR1 as SGDLS and CDR2 as YYNGEE. CDR3 in DNA: TGTGCCAGCAGCGGGGGAGTATTCTCTGGGGCCAACGTCCTGACTTTC. Amino acid sequence: CASSGGVFSGANVLTF.

The chain carries TRBV7-2 and TRBJ2-1; TRBD1 aligns across 9 bases. There are 16 residues in the CDR3. With V trimmed by 4 bases and J by 3 bases, 7 bases remained unmatched. The germline gives CDR1 SGHTA, CDR2 FQGNSA. CDR3 coding DNA: TGTGCCAGCAGCTCGAGGGGACAGGGAAACTACAATGAGCAGTTCTTC. Its protein is CASSSRGQGNYNEQFF.

The rearrangement links TRBV27 to TRBJ1-1; D is undetermined. Looked up from germline, CDR1 is MNHEY and CDR2 is SMNVEV (reference sequence). There are 12 residues in the CDR3. Trimming left V 6 bases short and J 4 bases short, with 9 bases between. The DNA for the CDR3 is TGTGCCAGCAGCCGGACTGGCACTGAAGCTTTCTTT. Amino acids: CASSRTGTEAFF.

This clone was counted a single time. This sequence joins TRBV5-1 and TRBJ2-2; 9 bases match TRBD2. CDR3 length equals 16 residues. The germline V gene encodes CDR1 SGHRS and CDR2 YFSETQ. Unmatched junction bases numbered 6, after V lost 0 bases and J lost 6 bases. The CDR3 DNA reads as TGCGCCAGCAGCTTGGGCGGGGGGGCCGGCGCCGGGGAGCTGTTTTTT. Residues: CASSLGGGAGAGELFF. Looking up the rest from reference TRBV5-1 and TRBJ2-2 gives the full variable domain: KAGVTQTPRYLIKTRGQQVTLSCSPISGHRSVSWYQQTPGQGLQFLFEYFSETQRNKGNFPGRFSGRQFSNSRSEMNVSTLELGDSALYLCASSLGGGAGAGELFFGEGSRLTVL.

The gene calls are TRBV19 and TRBJ2-7, with unresolved D. The CDR3 has 16 residues. Trimming cost V 1 base and J 5 bases, with 18 bases left between them. Per germline, CDR1 LNHDA and CDR2 SQIVND (reference sequence). The CDR3 region is CASSIVGVVYPHEQYF. CDR3 coding DNA: TGTGCCAGTAGTATAGTCGGAGTGGTCTACCCCCACGAGCAGTACTTC.